The clone carrying this T cell receptor beta chain was detected ten times or more. Researchers made TCR beta libraries by using iRepertoire HTBI primers and running Arm-PCR on CDR3 regions. The authors' processing: Sequenced samples collectively carried 62 TRBV and 15 or so TRBJ segments. TCRdb processed the multiplex PCR reads anew with MiXCR; each CDR3 protein has one entry. These V and J calls originate from TCRdb's pipeline instead of the authors' own analysis. Of about 440,000 distinct CDR3 sequences listed, about 16% are singletons. Time point described: newly diagnosed GD, antithyroid drugs for less than 3 months. PBMC-derived RNA was used for the TCR library. V was clipped by 1 base and J by 7 bases, with 11 bases between them. Germline values: CDR1 MDHEN, CDR2 SYDVKM. The length of the CDR3 is 13 residues. These data come from a study of regulatory T cells in long-lasting Graves disease. The same data also contributed to another study, on T cells in Graves' hyperthyroidism and ophthalmopathy.

The source is a woman in her 30s with Graves disease. The sequencing used peripheral blood mononuclear cells (PBMCs), collected at new diagnosis, from a patient treated with antithyroid drugs. The chain joins TRBV28 to TRBJ2-7; D uncertain. The CDR3 nucleotides read TGTGCCAGCAGTTTATATGGTACCCAAGAGCAGTACTTC. Its protein product is CASSLYGTQEQYF.